This T cell receptor beta chain was found in a study of blood T cells in healthy people across ages. Looking at the study overall: Template switching recovered approximately one barcoded beta molecule for every two T cells. Broader study findings: Correlation between TCR beta diversity and naive T cell percentage was strong. Bulk PBMC profiling left naive and antigen-experienced comparisons inconclusive.

A second PCR, run for roughly 7 to 11 cycles, used a sample-barcoded 5' primer plus a J-beta primer mix. TCRdb re-called the 5' RACE reads through MiXCR, storing one row per CDR3 protein. In the table there are approximately 1,700,000 distinct CDR3 sequences, about 39% of which are singletons. The length of the CDR3 is 14 residues. Between the trimmed V and J ends, which lost 3 bases and 4 bases, there was a span of 11 bases. Germline V gene sequence: CDR1 SNHLY, CDR2 FYNNEI. On this clonotype: Its antigen is unknown.

V is TRBV2 and J is TRBJ2-3, with D maybe TRBD1 (6 bases). Sequencing was carried out using blood. The clonotype was recovered from a human donor in good health. CDR3 DNA sequence: TGTGCCAGCAGTGAGGAAGGGGGAGCAGATACGCAGTATTTT. Translating gives CASSEEGGADTQYF.